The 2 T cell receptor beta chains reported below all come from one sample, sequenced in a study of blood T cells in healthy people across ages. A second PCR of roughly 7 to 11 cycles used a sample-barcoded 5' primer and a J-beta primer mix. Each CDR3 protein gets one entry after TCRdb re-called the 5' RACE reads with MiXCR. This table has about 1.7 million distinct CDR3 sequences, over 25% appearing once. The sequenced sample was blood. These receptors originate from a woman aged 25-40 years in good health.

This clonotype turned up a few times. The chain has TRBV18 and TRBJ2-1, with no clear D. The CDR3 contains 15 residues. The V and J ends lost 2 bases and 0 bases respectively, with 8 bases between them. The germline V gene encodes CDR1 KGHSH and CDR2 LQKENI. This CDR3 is CASSPYQSSYNEQFF. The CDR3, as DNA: TGTGCCAGCTCACCATACCAGAGCTCCTACAATGAGCAGTTCTTC.

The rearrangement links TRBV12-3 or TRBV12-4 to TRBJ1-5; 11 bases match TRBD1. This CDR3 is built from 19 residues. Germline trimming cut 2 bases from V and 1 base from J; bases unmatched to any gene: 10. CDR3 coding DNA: TGTGCCAGCAGTTTATGGACAGGGGGCCGAACCTTGAGCAATCAGCCCCAGCATTTT. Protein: CASSLWTGGRTLSNQPQHF.